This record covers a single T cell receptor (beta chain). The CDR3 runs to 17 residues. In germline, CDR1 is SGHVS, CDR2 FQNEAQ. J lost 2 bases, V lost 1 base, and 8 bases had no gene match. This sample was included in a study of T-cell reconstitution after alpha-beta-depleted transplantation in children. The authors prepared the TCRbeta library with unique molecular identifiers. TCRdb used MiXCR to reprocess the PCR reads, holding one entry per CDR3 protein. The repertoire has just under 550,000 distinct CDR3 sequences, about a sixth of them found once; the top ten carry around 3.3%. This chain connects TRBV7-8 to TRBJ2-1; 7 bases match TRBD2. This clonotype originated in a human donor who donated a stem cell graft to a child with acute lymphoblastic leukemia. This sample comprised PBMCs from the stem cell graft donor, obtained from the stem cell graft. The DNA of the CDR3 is TGTGCCAGCAGCTTAGGGACTAGGACTTCCCCCTACAATGAGCAGTTCTTC. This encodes CASSLGTRTSPYNEQFF.